A selection of T cell receptor beta chains follows, all from one sample in a study of shared clonotypes between healthy human individuals. Measured with immunoSEQ multiplex PCR; TCRdb has only the in-frame clones, and not every one. The sample yields 2 million to 2.5 million clones, approximately 94% seen once. The sample comprised naive CD4+ T cells sorted from blood. The receptors derive from a young man in good health. CDR3s include the opening cysteine and the closing phenylalanine or tryptophan. The order of the fields is V gene, J gene, clone size, D gene, CDR3 DNA, CDR3 protein. A D gene is named only where the DNA matches it firmly. Part of the rows lack a size; the others show once, few, many or a class for expanded clones.

V gene: TRBV11-3
J gene: TRBJ2-7
clone size: .
D gene: TRBD2
CDR3 DNA: TGTGCCAAAGCGGGGGCCCCAATTCCCCACGAGCAGTACTTC
CDR3 protein: CAKAGAPIPHEQYF

V gene: TRBV10-2
J gene: TRBJ1-1
clone size: .
D gene: .
CDR3 DNA: TGCGCCACGCAGTCGAACACTGAAGCTTTCTTT
CDR3 protein: CATQSNTEAFF

V gene: TRBV6-4
J gene: TRBJ2-3
clone size: .
D gene: TRBD1
CDR3 DNA: TGTGCCAGCAGTCTAGGGACAGGGGGCAACACAGATACGCAGTATTTT
CDR3 protein: CASSLGTGGNTDTQYF

V gene: TRBV5-4
J gene: TRBJ2-7
clone size: .
D gene: TRBD2
CDR3 DNA: TGTGCCAGCAGCTTGGCAGGGGTAGCGGGAGCCTACGAGCAGTACTTC
CDR3 protein: CASSLAGVAGAYEQYF

V gene: TRBV5-8
J gene: TRBJ1-5
clone size: once
D gene: TRBD1
CDR3 DNA: TGTGCCAGCAGTGCGGGACAGGCCGGTTATAGCAATCAGCCCCAGCATTTT
CDR3 protein: CASSAGQAGYSNQPQHF

V gene: TRBV11-2
J gene: TRBJ1-2
clone size: .
D gene: .
CDR3 DNA: TGTGCCAGCAGCTTGGCAGTATTGGAGGGCTACACCTTC
CDR3 protein: CASSLAVLEGYTF

V gene: TRBV28
J gene: TRBJ1-3
clone size: .
D gene: TRBD1
CDR3 DNA: TGTGCCAGCAGTCTCAAAGGGACAGGGGCGCACACCATATATTTT
CDR3 protein: CASSLKGTGAHTIYF

V gene: TRBV11-3
J gene: TRBJ2-1
clone size: .
D gene: .
CDR3 DNA: TGTGCCAGCAGCCCTGGGACCACTGAGCAGTTCTTC
CDR3 protein: CASSPGTTEQFF

V gene: TRBV7-2
J gene: TRBJ2-6
clone size: .
D gene: .
CDR3 DNA: TGTGCCAGCAGCTATCCTGGGGCCAACGTCCTGACTTTC
CDR3 protein: CASSYPGANVLTF

V gene: TRBV6-5
J gene: TRBJ1-6
clone size: .
D gene: .
CDR3 DNA: TGTGCCAGCAGTTACTCGACTGGATATAATTCACCCCTCCACTTT
CDR3 protein: CASSYSTGYNSPLHF

V gene: TRBV28
J gene: TRBJ1-2
clone size: .
D gene: TRBD1
CDR3 DNA: TGTGCCAGCAGTTCGACAGGGTTCTATGGCTACACCTTC
CDR3 protein: CASSSTGFYGYTF

V gene: TRBV7-8
J gene: TRBJ1-1
clone size: .
D gene: .
CDR3 DNA: TGTGCCAGCAGCCCCTTACAGGCGAACACTGAAGCTTTCTTT
CDR3 protein: CASSPLQANTEAFF

V gene: TRBV9
J gene: TRBJ1-2
clone size: .
D gene: .
CDR3 DNA: TGTGCCAGCAGCGCGAGGGGGGATAAAGGGGCTCGCGGCTACACCTTC
CDR3 protein: CASSARGDKGARGYTF

V gene: TRBV5-1
J gene: TRBJ2-1
clone size: .
D gene: TRBD2
CDR3 DNA: TGCGCCAGCAGCTTACTACTAGCGGGAGGACGGGATGAGCAGTTCTTC
CDR3 protein: CASSLLLAGGRDEQFF

V gene: TRBV12-5
J gene: TRBJ2-7
clone size: .
D gene: TRBD1
CDR3 DNA: TGTGCTAGTGGGCCGACAGGGGCGTACGAGCAGTACTTC
CDR3 protein: CASGPTGAYEQYF

V gene: TRBV30
J gene: TRBJ1-1
clone size: .
D gene: .
CDR3 DNA: TGTGCCTGGAGGGGAGGCCAGGGGAAAAGGAAAGCTTTCTTT
CDR3 protein: CAWRGGQGKRKAFF

V gene: TRBV19
J gene: TRBJ1-6
clone size: .
D gene: .
CDR3 DNA: TGTGCCAGTAGTAAACCAGGGAATTCACCCCTCCACTTT
CDR3 protein: CASSKPGNSPLHF